Listed below are T cell receptor beta chains from one sample, sequenced in a study of shared clonotypes between healthy human individuals. The assay was immunoSEQ multiplex PCR, and TCRdb's table has in-frame clones only and misses some. The repertoire consists of 1,500,000 or so clones, with more than 95% occurring once and the leading ten covering 0.95% to 1.5%. The sample was naive CD4+ T cells sorted from blood. The receptors originated from a man younger than 40 in good health. Both conserved end residues are part of each CDR3. D genes are given only for firm matches. A clone size is listed for some rows: how often the clone was seen (once, few, many), or a class if it is expanded.

j_call v_call d_call clone_size cdr3_aa cdr3_nt
TRBJ1-3 TRBV15 TRBD1 . CATSKDRGYELSGNTIYF TGTGCCACCAGCAAGGACAGGGGGTATGAACTCTCTGGAAACACCATATATTTT
TRBJ2-5 TRBV5-5 TRBD1 . CASSFSTGPGRETQYF TGTGCCAGCAGCTTTTCGACAGGGCCTGGGCGAGAGACCCAGTACTTC
TRBJ1-1 TRBV9 . . CASSVGFRWNTEAFF TGTGCCAGCAGCGTAGGGTTTCGGTGGAACACTGAAGCTTTCTTT
TRBJ2-7 TRBV9 . . CASSAPGGPYEQYF TGTGCCAGCAGCGCCCCGGGGGGCCCCTACGAGCAGTACTTC
TRBJ2-1 TRBV6-5 TRBD2 once CASRWTRGSYNEQFF TGTGCCAGCAGGTGGACTAGGGGCTCCTACAATGAGCAGTTCTTC
TRBJ2-7 TRBV15 . . CATSRGLGSSYEQYF TGTGCCACCAGCAGGGGACTGGGATCCTCCTACGAGCAGTACTTC
TRBJ2-5 TRBV9 . . CASSVGPGDNQETQYF TGTGCCAGCAGCGTAGGTCCCGGGGATAACCAAGAGACCCAGTACTTC
TRBJ2-5 TRBV5-1 . once CASSGAGMETQYF TGCGCCAGCAGCGGCGCGGGCATGGAGACCCAGTACTTC
TRBJ2-2 TRBV7-7 TRBD1 . CATGTGGGGELFF TGTGCCACCGGGACAGGGGGTGGCGGGGAGCTGTTTTTT
TRBJ2-1 TRBV10-2 . . CASTLGAPSNEQFF TGCGCCAGCACCCTAGGGGCTCCCTCCAATGAGCAGTTCTTC
TRBJ2-2 TRBV6-5 . once CASSYGGELFF TGTGCCAGCAGTTACGGCGGGGAGCTGTTTTTT
TRBJ1-2 TRBV6-5 . . CASSSRGEYGYTF TGTGCCAGCAGTTCGAGGGGGGAATATGGCTACACCTTC
TRBJ1-4 TRBV2 . . CASNRVDEKLFF TGTGCCAGCAACAGGGTGGATGAAAAACTGTTTTTT
TRBJ2-3 TRBV6-5 TRBD2 . CASSTGLAGTDTQYF TGTGCCAGCAGTACCGGACTAGCCGGCACAGATACGCAGTATTTT
TRBJ2-2 TRBV2 . . CASRGQGSTGELFF TGTGCCAGCAGGGGGCAGGGAAGCACCGGGGAGCTGTTTTTT
TRBJ1-4 TRBV28 . . CASSLAGIEKLFF TGTGCCAGCAGTTTGGCGGGGATCGAAAAACTGTTTTTT
TRBJ1-1 TRBV27 TRBD1 . CATWSATGGNTEAFF TGTGCCACATGGAGCGCGACAGGGGGCAACACTGAAGCTTTCTTT
TRBJ2-4 TRBV20-1 . . CSATGKNIQYF TGCAGTGCTACCGGCAAAAACATTCAGTACTTC
TRBJ2-1 TRBV19 . . CASSLSGFNEQFF TGTGCCAGTAGTCTCAGCGGGTTTAATGAGCAGTTCTTC
TRBJ2-1 TRBV4-3 TRBD2 once CASSQVGGRAYNEQFF TGCGCCAGCAGCCAAGTAGGTGGGAGGGCCTACAATGAGCAGTTCTTC
TRBJ2-3 TRBV9 . . CASSVGELAGTDTQYF TGTGCCAGCAGCGTAGGTGAACTAGCTGGCACAGATACGCAGTATTTT
TRBJ2-3 TRBV7-7 TRBD2 . CASSTLGLVTDTQYF TGTGCCAGCTCCACTCTGGGACTAGTTACAGATACGCAGTATTTT
TRBJ2-7 TRBV7-7 TRBD2 . CASSLTGSGSGRTWSYEQYF TGTGCTAGCAGCCTAACAGGGAGTGGTAGCGGGAGAACTTGGAGCTACGAGCAGTACTTC
TRBJ1-2 TRBV6-5 . . CASSYRGDNYGYTF TGTGCCAGCAGTTACCGGGGGGACAACTATGGCTACACCTTC
TRBJ2-7 TRBV19 TRBD2 once CASSGTSGRHREQYF TGTGCCAGTAGTGGGACTAGCGGGAGGCATCGCGAGCAGTACTTC
TRBJ2-1 TRBV5-1 . . CASSLEGGRTYNEQFF TGCGCCAGCAGCTTGGAAGGCGGCCGGACCTACAATGAGCAGTTCTTC
TRBJ1-2 TRBV30 . . CAWSEGVLYGYTF TGTGCCTGGAGTGAGGGGGTACTCTATGGCTACACCTTC
TRBJ2-1 TRBV7-2 . . CASSLAGAGTYNEQFF TGTGCCAGCAGCTTAGCGGGCGCGGGTACCTACAATGAGCAGTTCTTC
TRBJ2-2 TRBV18 . . CASSPEWVAGELFF TGTGCCAGCTCACCCGAATGGGTAGCCGGGGAGCTGTTTTTT
TRBJ2-3 TRBV9 TRBD1 . CASSRTQGVGTDTQYF TGTGCCAGCAGCAGAACTCAGGGGGTAGGCACAGATACGCAGTATTTT
TRBJ2-4 TRBV5-6 TRBD2 . CASSSSGRAGNIQYF TGTGCCAGCAGCTCTAGCGGGAGAGCTGGTAACATTCAGTACTTC
TRBJ1-1 TRBV5-4 TRBD1 . CASSLQGAPEAFF TGTGCCAGCAGCTTGCAGGGGGCCCCTGAAGCTTTCTTT
TRBJ2-3 TRBV15 . . CATSRGEDTQYF TGTGCCACCAGCAGAGGTGAAGATACGCAGTATTTT